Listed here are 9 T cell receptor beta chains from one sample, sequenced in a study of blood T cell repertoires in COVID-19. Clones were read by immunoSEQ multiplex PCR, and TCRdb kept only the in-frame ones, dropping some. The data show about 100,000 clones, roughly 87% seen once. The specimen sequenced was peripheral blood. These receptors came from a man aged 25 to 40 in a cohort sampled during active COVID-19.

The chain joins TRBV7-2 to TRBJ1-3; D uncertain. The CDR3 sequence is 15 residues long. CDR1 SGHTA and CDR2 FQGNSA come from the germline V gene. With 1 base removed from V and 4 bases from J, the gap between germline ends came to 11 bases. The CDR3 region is CASSLERVAGNTIYF. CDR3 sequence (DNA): TGTGCCAGCAGCTTAGAGAGGGTTGCGGGAAACACCATATATTTT.

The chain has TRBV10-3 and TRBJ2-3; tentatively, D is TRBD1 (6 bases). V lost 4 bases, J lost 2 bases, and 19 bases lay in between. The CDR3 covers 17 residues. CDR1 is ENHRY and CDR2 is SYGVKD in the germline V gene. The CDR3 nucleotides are TGTGCCATCAGTGGATCCAGGGGCCTCGCTCCCACAGATACGCAGTATTTT. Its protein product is CAISGSRGLAPTDTQYF.

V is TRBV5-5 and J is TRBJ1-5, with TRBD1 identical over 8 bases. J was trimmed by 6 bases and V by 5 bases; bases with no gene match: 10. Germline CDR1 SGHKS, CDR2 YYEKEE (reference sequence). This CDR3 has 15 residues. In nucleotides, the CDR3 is TGTGCCAGCAGTTTGCGACAGGGGACGGGTCAGCCCCAGCATTTT. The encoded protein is CASSLRQGTGQPQHF.

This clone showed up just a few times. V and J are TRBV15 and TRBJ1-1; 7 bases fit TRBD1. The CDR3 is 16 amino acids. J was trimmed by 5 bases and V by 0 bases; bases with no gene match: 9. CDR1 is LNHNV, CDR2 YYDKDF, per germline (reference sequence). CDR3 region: CATSRDLRDRKTEAFF. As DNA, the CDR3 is TGTGCCACCAGCAGAGATCTCCGGGACAGAAAAACTGAAGCTTTCTTT.

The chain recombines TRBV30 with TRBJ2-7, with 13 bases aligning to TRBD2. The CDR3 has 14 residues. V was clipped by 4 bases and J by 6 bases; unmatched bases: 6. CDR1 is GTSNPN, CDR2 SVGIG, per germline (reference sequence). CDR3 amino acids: CAWTGTSGAREQYF. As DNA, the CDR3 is TGTGCCTGGACCGGGACTAGCGGGGCTCGCGAGCAGTACTTC.

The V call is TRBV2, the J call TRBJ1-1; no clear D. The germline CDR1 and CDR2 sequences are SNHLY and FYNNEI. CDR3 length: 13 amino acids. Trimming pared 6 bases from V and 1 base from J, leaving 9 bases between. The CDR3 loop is CASRIRRNTEAFF. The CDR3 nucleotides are TGTGCCAGCAGGATAAGGAGGAACACTGAAGCTTTCTTT.

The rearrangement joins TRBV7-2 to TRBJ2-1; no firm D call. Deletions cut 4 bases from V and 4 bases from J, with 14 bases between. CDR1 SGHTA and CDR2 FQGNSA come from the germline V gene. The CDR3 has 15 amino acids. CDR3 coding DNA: TGTGCCAGCAGCTCACAACAACAGATTTACAATGAGCAGTTCTTC. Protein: CASSSQQQIYNEQFF. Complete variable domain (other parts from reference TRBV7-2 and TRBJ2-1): GAGVSQSPSNKVTEKGKDVELRCDPISGHTALYWYRQSLGQGLEFLIYFQGNSAPDKSGLPSDRFSAERTGGSVSTLTIQRTQQEDSAVYLCASSSQQQIYNEQFFGPGTRLTVL.

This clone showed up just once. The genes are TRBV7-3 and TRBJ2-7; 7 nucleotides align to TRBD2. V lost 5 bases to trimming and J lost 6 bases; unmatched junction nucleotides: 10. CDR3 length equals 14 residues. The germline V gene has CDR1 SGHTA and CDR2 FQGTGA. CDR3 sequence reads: CASSQTGGRSEQYF. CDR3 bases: TGTGCCAGCAGCCAGACGGGAGGCCGTTCCGAGCAGTACTTC.

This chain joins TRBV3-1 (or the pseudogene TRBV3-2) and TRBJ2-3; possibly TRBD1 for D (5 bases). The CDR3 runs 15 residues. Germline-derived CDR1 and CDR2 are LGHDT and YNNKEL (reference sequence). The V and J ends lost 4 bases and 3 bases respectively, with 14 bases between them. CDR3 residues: CASSLDTTGTDTQYF. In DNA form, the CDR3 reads TGTGCCAGCAGCCTGGACACGACCGGGACAGATACGCAGTATTTT.